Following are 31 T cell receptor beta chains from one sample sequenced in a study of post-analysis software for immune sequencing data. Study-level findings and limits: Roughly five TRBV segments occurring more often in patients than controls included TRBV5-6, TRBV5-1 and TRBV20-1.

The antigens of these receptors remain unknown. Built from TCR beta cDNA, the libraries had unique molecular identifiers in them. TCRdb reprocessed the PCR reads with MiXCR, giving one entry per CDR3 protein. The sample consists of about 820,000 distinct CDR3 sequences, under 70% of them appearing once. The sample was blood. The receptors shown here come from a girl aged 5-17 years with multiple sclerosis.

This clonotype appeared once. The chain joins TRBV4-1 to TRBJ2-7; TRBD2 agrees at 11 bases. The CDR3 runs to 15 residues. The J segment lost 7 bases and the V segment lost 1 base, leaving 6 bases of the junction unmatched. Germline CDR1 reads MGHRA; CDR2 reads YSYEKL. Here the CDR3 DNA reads TGCGCCAGCAGCCAAGCACTAGCGGGAGTCAGGGAGCAGTACTTC. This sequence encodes CASSQALAGVREQYF.

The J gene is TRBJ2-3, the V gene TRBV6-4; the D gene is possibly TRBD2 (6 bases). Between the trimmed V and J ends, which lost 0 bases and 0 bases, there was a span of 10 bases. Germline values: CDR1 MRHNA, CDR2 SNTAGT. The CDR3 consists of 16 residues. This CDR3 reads CASSDSVGRSTDTQYF. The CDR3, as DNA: TGTGCCAGCAGTGACTCGGTCGGGAGAAGCACAGATACGCAGTATTTT.

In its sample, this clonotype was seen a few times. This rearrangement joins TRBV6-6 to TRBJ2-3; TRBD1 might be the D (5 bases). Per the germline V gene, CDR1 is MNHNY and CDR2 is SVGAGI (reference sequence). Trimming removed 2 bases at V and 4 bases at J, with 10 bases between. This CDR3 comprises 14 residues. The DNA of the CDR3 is TGTGCCAGCAGTTACCGGGCAGGGCCAGATACGCAGTATTTT. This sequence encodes CASSYRAGPDTQYF.

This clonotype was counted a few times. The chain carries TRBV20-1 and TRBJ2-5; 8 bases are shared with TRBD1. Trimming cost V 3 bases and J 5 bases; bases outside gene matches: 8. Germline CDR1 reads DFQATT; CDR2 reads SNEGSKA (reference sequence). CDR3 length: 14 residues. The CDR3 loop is CSARGTGGMETQYF. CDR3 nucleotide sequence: TGCAGTGCTAGGGGAACAGGGGGAATGGAGACCCAGTACTTC.

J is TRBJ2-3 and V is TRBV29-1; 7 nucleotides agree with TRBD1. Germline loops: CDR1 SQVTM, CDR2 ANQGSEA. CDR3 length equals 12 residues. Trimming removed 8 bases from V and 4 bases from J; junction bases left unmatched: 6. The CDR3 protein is CSFRQGPDTQYF. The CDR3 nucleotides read TGCAGCTTTCGACAGGGCCCAGATACGCAGTATTTT.

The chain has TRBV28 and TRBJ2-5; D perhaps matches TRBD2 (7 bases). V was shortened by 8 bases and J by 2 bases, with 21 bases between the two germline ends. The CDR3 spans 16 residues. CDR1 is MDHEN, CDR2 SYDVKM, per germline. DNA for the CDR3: TGTGCCAGCGGTCGCTTAGGGGGGGGGGTACAAGAGACCCAGTACTTC. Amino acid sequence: CASGRLGGGVQETQYF.

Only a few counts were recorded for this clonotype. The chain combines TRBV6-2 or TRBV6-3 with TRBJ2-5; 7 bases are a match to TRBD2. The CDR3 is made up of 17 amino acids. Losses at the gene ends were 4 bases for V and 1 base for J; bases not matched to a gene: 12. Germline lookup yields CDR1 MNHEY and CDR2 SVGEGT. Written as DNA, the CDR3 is TGTGCCAGCAGTTTAAGGAGACAGCGGGGACTCCAAGAGACCCAGTACTTC. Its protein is CASSLRRQRGLQETQYF.

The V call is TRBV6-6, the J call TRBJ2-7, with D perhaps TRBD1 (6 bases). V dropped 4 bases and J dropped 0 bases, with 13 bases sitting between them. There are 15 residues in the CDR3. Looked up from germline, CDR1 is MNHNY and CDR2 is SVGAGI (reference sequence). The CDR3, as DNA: TGTGCCAGCAGTTCCGGCAGGGGCTCCTCCTACGAGCAGTACTTC. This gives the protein CASSSGRGSSYEQYF.

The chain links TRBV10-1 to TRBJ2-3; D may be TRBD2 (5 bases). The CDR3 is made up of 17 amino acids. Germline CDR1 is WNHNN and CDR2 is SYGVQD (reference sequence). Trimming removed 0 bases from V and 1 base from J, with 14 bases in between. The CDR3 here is CASSESRTGGRTDTQYF. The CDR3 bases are TGCGCCAGCAGTGAGTCCCGGACTGGCGGTCGCACAGATACGCAGTATTTT.

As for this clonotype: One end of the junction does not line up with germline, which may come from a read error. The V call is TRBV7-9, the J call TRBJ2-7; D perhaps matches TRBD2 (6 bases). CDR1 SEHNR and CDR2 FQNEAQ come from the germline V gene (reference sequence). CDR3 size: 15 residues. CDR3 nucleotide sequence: TGTGTCAGCAGCAGCAATGGGGGGTCCTCCTACGAGCAGTACTTC. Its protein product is CVSSSNGGSSYEQYF.

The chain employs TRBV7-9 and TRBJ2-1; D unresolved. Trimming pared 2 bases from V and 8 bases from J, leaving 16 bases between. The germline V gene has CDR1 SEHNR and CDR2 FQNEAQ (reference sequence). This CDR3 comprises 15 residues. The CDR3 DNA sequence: TGTGCCAGCAGCTTATCTGGCGGCCCCTGGGATGAGCAGTTCTTC. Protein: CASSLSGGPWDEQFF.

The DNA for the CDR3 is TGTGCCAGCAGTTACTTCCGGGACCTCTTAACAGATACGCAGTATTTT. Amino acid sequence: CASSYFRDLLTDTQYF. The genes are TRBV6-6 and TRBJ2-3; D might be TRBD1 or TRBD2, each matching 5 bases. The CDR3 extends over 16 amino acids. The germline V gene encodes CDR1 MNHNY and CDR2 SVGAGI (reference sequence). The ends were cut back, 1 base at V and 3 bases at J, with 14 bases in the middle.

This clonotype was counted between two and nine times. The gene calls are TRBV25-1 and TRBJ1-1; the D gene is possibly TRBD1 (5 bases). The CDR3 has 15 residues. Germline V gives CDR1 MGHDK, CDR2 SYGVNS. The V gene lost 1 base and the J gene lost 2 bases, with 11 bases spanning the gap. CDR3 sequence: CASSESLGQNTEAFF. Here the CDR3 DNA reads TGTGCCAGCAGTGAATCCCTCGGACAAAACACTGAAGCTTTCTTT.

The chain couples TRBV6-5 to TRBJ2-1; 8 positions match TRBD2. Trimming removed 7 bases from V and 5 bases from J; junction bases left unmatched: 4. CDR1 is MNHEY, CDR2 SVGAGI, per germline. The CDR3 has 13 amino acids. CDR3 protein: CASNLLADNEQFF. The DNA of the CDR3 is TGTGCCAGCAACCTACTAGCGGACAATGAGCAGTTCTTC.

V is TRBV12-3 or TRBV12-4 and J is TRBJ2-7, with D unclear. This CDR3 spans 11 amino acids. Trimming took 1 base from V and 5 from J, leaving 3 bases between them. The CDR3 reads CASSLVNEQYF. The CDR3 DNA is TGTGCCAGCAGTTTAGTTAACGAGCAGTACTTC.

The CDR3 DNA reads TGTGCCAGCAGCTTCGCGGGGCGAGGGGGATCTGGCTACACCTTC. It encodes CASSFAGRGGSGYTF. The rearrangement links TRBV7-3 to TRBJ1-2, with D tentatively TRBD1 (6 bases). CDR3 length: 15 residues. The V and J ends lost 3 bases and 7 bases respectively, with 18 bases between them. CDR1 SGHTA and CDR2 FQGTGA come from the germline V gene.

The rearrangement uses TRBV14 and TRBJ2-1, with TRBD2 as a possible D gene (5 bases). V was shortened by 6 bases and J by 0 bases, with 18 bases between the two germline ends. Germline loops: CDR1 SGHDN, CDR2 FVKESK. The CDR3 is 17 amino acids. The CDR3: CASSRILAGRSYNEQFF. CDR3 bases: TGTGCCAGCAGTCGAATTCTAGCAGGACGCTCCTACAATGAGCAGTTCTTC.

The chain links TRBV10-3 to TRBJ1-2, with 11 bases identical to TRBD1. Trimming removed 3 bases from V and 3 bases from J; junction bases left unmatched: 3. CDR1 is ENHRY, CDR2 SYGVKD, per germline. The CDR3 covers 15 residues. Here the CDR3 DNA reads TGTGCCATCAGTGATTTGGACAGGGGGCACTATGGCTACACCTTC. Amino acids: CAISDLDRGHYGYTF.

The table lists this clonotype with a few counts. CDR3 protein: CASRSDRDYGYTF. Here the CDR3 DNA reads TGTGCCAGCAGATCCGACAGGGACTATGGCTACACCTTC. V gene TRBV6-5 combines with J gene TRBJ1-2; 7 bases are a match to TRBD1. CDR1 and CDR2 from the germline V gene are MNHEY and SVGAGI. This CDR3 comprises 13 residues. The V and J ends lost 6 bases and 3 bases, in that order; junction bases with no gene match: 4.

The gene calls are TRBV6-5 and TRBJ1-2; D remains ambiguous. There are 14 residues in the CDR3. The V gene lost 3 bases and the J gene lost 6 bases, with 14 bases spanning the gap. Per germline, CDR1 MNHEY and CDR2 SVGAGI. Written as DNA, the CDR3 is TGTGCCAGCAGTTATATGTACAGTCCTAATGGCTACACCTTC. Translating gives CASSYMYSPNGYTF.

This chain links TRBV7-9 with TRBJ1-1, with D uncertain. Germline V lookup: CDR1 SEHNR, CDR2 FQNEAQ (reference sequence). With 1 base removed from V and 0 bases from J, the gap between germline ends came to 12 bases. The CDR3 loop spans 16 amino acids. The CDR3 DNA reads TGTGCCAGCAGCTTAGAGGGCGGTTCATTGAACACTGAAGCTTTCTTT. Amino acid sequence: CASSLEGGSLNTEAFF.

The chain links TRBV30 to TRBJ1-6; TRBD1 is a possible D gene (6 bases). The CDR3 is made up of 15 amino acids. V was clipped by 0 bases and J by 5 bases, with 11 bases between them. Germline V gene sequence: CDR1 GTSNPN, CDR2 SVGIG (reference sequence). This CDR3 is CAWSVRGRNNSPLHF. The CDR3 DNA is TGTGCCTGGAGTGTACGGGGGCGGAATAATTCACCCCTCCACTTT.

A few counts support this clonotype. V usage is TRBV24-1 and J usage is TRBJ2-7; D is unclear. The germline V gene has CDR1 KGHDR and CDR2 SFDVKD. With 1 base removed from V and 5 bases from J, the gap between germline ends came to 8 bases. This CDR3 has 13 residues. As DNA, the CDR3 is TGTGCCACCAGTGATTTCTGGGTAAACGAGCAGTACTTC. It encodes CATSDFWVNEQYF.

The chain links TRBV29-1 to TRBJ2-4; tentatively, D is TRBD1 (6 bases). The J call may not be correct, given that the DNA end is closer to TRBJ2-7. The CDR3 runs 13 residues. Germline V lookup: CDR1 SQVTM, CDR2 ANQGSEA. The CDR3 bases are TGCAGCGTTCTCGACAGGTCTCCCTACGAGCAGTACTTC. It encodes CSVLDRSPYEQYF.

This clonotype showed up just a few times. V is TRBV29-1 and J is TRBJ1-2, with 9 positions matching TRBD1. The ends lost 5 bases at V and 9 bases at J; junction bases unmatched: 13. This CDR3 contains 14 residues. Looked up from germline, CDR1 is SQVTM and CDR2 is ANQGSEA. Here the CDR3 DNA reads TGCAGCGTTTTAACAACCGGGACAGGGTTAAGCTACACCTTC. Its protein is CSVLTTGTGLSYTF.

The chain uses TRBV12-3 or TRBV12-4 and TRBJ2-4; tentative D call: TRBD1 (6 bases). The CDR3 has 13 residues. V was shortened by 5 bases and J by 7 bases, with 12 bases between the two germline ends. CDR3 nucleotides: TGTGCCAGCAGTACCGGACAGATTAACATTCAGTACTTC. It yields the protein CASSTGQINIQYF.

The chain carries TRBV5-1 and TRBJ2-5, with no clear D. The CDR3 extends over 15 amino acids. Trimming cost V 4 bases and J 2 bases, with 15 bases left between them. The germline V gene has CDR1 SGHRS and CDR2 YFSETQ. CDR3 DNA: TGCGCCAGCAGCACCCGGTCGGGCGTACAAGAGACCCAGTACTTC. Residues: CASSTRSGVQETQYF.

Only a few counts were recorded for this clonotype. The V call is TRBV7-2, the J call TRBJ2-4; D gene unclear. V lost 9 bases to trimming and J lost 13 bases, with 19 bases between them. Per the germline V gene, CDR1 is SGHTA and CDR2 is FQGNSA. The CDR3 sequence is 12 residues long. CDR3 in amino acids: CASSLVWAEQYF. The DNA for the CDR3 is TGTGCCAGTAGTTTGGTCTGGGCTGAGCAGTACTTC.

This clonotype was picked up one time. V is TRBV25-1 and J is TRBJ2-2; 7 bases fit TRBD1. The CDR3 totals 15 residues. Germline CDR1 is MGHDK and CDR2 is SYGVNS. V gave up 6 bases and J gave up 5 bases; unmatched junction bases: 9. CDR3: CASRPTGQITGELFF. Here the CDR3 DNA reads TGTGCCAGCAGACCCACGGGACAGATAACCGGGGAGCTGTTTTTT.

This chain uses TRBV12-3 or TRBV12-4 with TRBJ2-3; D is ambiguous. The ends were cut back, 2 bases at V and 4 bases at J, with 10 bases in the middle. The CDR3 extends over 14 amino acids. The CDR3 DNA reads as TGTGCCAGCAGTTTATTTCGACTCCCAGATACGCAGTATTTT. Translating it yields CASSLFRLPDTQYF.

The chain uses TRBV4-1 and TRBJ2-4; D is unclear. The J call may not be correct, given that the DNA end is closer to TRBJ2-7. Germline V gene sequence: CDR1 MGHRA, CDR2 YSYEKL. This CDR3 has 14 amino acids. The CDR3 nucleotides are TGCGCCAGCAGCCAAGAGGGTCTGTCGTACGAGCAGTACTTC. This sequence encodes CASSQEGLSYEQYF.